The clone carrying this T cell receptor (beta chain) came up a few times. Its antigen is unidentified. The sequenced template was cDNA made from the entire isolated RNA. Repertoires were generated with immunoSEQ multiplex PCR, while TCRdb's copy carries only in-frame clones and drops some. The table lists about 140,000 clones, roughly 9.3% of them singletons, with 0.65% in the top ten. This CDR3 has 13 amino acids. Trimming shortened V by 7 bases and J by 2 bases, and 13 bases separated the two germline ends. Per germline, CDR1 SGHRS and CDR2 YFSETQ. These data come from a study of beta chain features in type 1 diabetes. Study-wide results and caveats: Comparison showed that naive, central memory and Treg TCRB repertoires appeared more similar among patients than among healthy donors.

The source material was central memory CD4+ T cells from blood. V is TRBV5-1 and J is TRBJ2-7; tentatively, D is TRBD1 (7 bases). This receptor was obtained from a middle-aged woman in good health. DNA for the CDR3: TGCGCCAGCCGGGGGACAGTTCCCTACGAGCAGTACTTC. Its translation: CASRGTVPYEQYF.